This T cell receptor (beta chain) was sequenced during a study of T-cell memory formation after mild COVID-19 (dated by TCRdb to the early 2020s). In the study overall: Most TCR sequence clusters were specific to one of the two donors. In a couple of donors, T-cell clones that expanded and contracted after mild COVID-19 were tracked by sequencing TCRalpha and TCRbeta repertoires over time. The cohort was made up of two young adult volunteers, one female and one male, who were previously healthy.

The table lists this clonotype with a few counts. The clone's antigen remains unknown. The sample holds no much larger clone one base away, and base qualities are not on file. The data were produced on an Illumina NovaSeq 6000. TCRalpha and TCRbeta cDNA libraries were built by 5'RACE with constant-segment primers, adding sample barcodes and unique molecular identifiers. RNA was extracted from every sample with Trizol reagent. The libraries were amplified in two PCR steps, and the second step added a second sample barcode and Illumina TruSeq adapters. Sequencing of the libraries was done on an Illumina NovaSeq, producing 2 x 150 bp paired-end reads. The authors' analysis ran thus. With migec v1.2.7, reads were demultiplexed and then collapsed into UMI-guided consensus sequences. With mixcr v2.1.11, UMI consensuses were aligned to TRA and TRB V and J templates and assembled into clonotypes. A clonotype was counted as expanded or contracted only when both edgeR and NoisET called the clonotype significant, with the noise models trained on biological replicates. For edgeR calls, the cutoffs were a false discovery rate-adjusted p below 0.01 and a log2 fold-change threshold of 1. As an exploratory analysis of dynamics, max-normalized trajectories of the 1000 most abundant clonotypes were examined by PCA with hierarchical clustering. Each responding clone was given a CD4 or CD8 phenotype based on the CD4+ and CD8+ repertoires, which had been sequenced separately. TCRdb took the public reads, trimmed them with fastp at Q25, ran MiXCR for clone calling and kept in-frame beta chains. Each entry is one CDR3 protein sequence, shown with its most common DNA and genes. The V and J calls were determined by TCRdb, not by the authors. In this sample the table shows about 350,000 distinct CDR3 sequences, approximately 13% of which occur a single time. The ten biggest clones cover 22% of the sample.

Summary of the overall study and its limitations: Some responding clones were found in pre-infection memory, which suggests that pre-existing cross-reactive memory T cells took part in the SARS-CoV-2 response. SARS-CoV-2 specificity of the second-wave clones peaking on day 37 was not confirmed. The study included only a couple of mild cases, and larger cohorts that include severe cases with pre-infection samples were judged to be necessary. Contracting CD4+ clones appeared mostly in the CM and EM memory subsets, whereas CD8+ clones were enriched in EMRA. Clones contracting from day 15 to 85 had balanced CD4/CD8 phenotypes, while a second wave expanding from day 15 to 37 was biased towards CD4+.

PBMCs were isolated by Ficoll-Paque density gradient centrifugation. The CDR3 runs 14 amino acids, cysteine and phenylalanine included. The sequence is cut down to CDR3 DNA, 42 bases in frame from base 1. From a lookup of the germline V gene (reference sequence), CDR1 and CDR2 are MNHNY and SVGAGI. Relative to germline, V is 6 bases shorter and J is 8 bases shorter, with 19 bases between their ends. The TCR sequence derives from a man younger than 30 who had mild COVID-19 (a few samples of this study predate the infection). The sample titles of this study are shuffled in the database, so cell type and time point are left out; the donor was told from shared clones. Sequencing was carried out using PBMCs or a T cell subset sorted from them (not recorded which). This receptor chain uses TRBV6-6 and TRBJ1-2, with the D gene not confidently named. The CDR3 sequence is CASRTPGTADGYTF. The DNA is TGTGCCAGCAGAACGCCCGGAACAGCTGACGGCTACACCTTC.